This TCR beta chain was recovered during a study of OX40 agonist ivuxolimab in advanced cancers. About the full investigation: Ivuxolimab was an agonistic, fully human IgG2 monoclonal antibody directed against OX40 (CD134), a costimulatory receptor. Intravenous ivuxolimab was administered to patients every 2 weeks at six dose levels: 0.01, 0.1, 0.3, 1.5, 3 and 10 mg/kg. Of the approximately 54 patients in dose escalation, some 20 had hepatocellular carcinoma, some 15 had melanoma, 9 had renal cell carcinoma and 9 had head and neck cancer. The dose-escalation cohort was roughly 83% male with a mean age of roughly 60 years, ranging from about 20 to 85. Prior anti-PD-1, anti-PD-L1 or anti-CTLA-4 therapy was permitted, and 30% to 45% of dose-escalation patients had received checkpoint inhibitors. Partial responses occurred in three dose-escalation patients: two with cutaneous melanoma and one with hepatocellular carcinoma. The purpose of peripheral TCRbeta sequencing was to test whether ivuxolimab changed TCR sequence diversity and led to clonal T-cell expansion. The paper describes the monotherapy dose-escalation part (N of about 57 patients) of the phase I trial of ivuxolimab. The research as a whole found: Low levels of normalized T-cell clonal expansion were also seen in some patients who did not respond. Clonal expansion of both CD4+ and CD8+ blood T cells was observed from baseline to week 6 at doses 0.1 to 3.0 mg/kg. Antigen specificity was not determined for the clonally expanded peripheral T cells. In the 0.1-3.0 mg/kg groups, partial responders were among the patients with the lowest normalized peripheral clonal expansion, particularly in CD8+ T cells. After ivuxolimab, CD8+ T cells had more expanded clones than CD4+ T cells on average.

This clone was picked up one time. The target of this receptor is not known. Per-nucleotide qualities are absent, and no much larger clonotype sits a single base away. The trial excluded patients who had a history of autoimmune disease or were on systemic immunosuppression. Peripheral blood for TCR sequencing was collected from all dose cohorts at baseline, on cycle 4 day 1, and on cycle 7 day 1. Samples came from an open-label, multicenter, first-in-human phase I dose-escalation trial of ivuxolimab. The trial enrolled adults with locally advanced or metastatic head and neck squamous cell, hepatocellular, melanoma or renal cell carcinoma. Before TCR sequencing, CD4+ and CD8+ T cells were separately sorted from peripheral blood. CDR1 and CDR2 were assigned from the germline V gene (reference sequence) as LNHDA and SQIVND. Inclusive of the bounding cysteine and phenylalanine, the CDR3 is 13 residues long. The sequence is cut down to CDR3 DNA, 39 bases in frame from base 1. V is cut by 7 bases and J by 1 base, and the space between the germline ends is 10 bases.

Genomic DNA was extracted from sorted cells for sequencing of the TCRbeta CDR3 region. The immunoSEQ Assay was used for sequencing of TCRbeta CDR3 regions. TCRdb provides this immuneACCESS table in a form limited to in-frame rearrangements. Some clones are lacking; in checked studies, under half of them reflect an unresolved V gene, and why the rest are absent is not known. In this sample the table shows 45,000 to 60,000 clones, approximately 80% of which occur a single time. Approximately 4.4% of the sample lies in the top ten. This sequence was found in an adult with an advanced solid tumor such as melanoma, head and neck, liver or kidney cancer. In this chain, TRBV19 is recombined with TRBJ2-5; TRBD2 could be the D gene, as 6 bases match. Sequenced here: CD4+ or CD8+ T cells sorted from blood, sampled in a trial of the OX40 agonist ivuxolimab. The CDR3 region: CASTGSSQETQYF. In nucleotide form, the sequence is TGTGCCAGTACCGGGAGCAGCCAAGAGACCCAGTACTTC. Where the CDR3 stops, the reference TRBV19 and TRBJ2-5 genes take over; the full variable domain is DGGITQSPKYLFRKEGQNVTLSCEQNLNHDAMYWYRQDPGQGLRLIYYSQIVNDFQKGDIAEGYSVSREKKESFPLTVTSAQKNPTAFYLCASTGSSQETQYFGPGTRLLVL.